This T cell receptor (beta chain) comes out of a study of OX40 agonist ivuxolimab in advanced cancers. Study results and limitations: No determination was made of the antigen specificity of the expanded peripheral T cells.

V gave up 0 bases and J gave up 4 bases; unmatched junction bases: 9. This CDR3 comprises 16 residues. CDR1 is SGHRS, CDR2 YFSETQ, per germline. In regard to this clone: Its antigen is not known.

Here immunoSEQ multiplex PCR was the method, and the copy in TCRdb shows in-frame clones only, minus some. The repertoire has tens of thousands of clones, 75% to 90% of them found once; the top ten carry about 15%. V is TRBV5-1 and J is TRBJ1-1, with TRBD1 matching 7 bases. This receptor was taken from an adult with an advanced solid tumor such as melanoma, head and neck, liver or kidney cancer. Sequencing used CD4+ or CD8+ T cells sorted from blood, obtained in a trial of the OX40 agonist ivuxolimab. CDR3 DNA: TGCGCCAGCAGCTTGGACGACAGGGTTGCGATCACTGAAGCTTTCTTT. This sequence encodes CASSLDDRVAITEAFF.